Described below is a single TCR beta chain sequence and its context. What it binds is unknown. This specimen comes from a study of radiation and T cells in renal cell carcinoma. The study, taken as a whole, reports: Pretreatment tumor biopsies were lacking, so baseline clonotypes are unknown.

Documented time point: blood 2 weeks post-SBRT. Treatment reported: 15 Gy SBRT to primary tumor, nephrectomy 4 weeks later. Radiation-treated patients gave blood at baseline, week 2 and week 4. This CDR3 spans 14 amino acids. CDR1 is SGDLS, CDR2 YYNGEE, per germline. The ends were cut back, 4 bases at V and 0 bases at J, with 10 bases in the middle. Profiling relied on immunoSEQ multiplex PCR, and the TCRdb table lists in-frame clones only, not all of them. Here the sample spans 45,000 to 55,000 clones, more than 80% being singletons. The sequence derives from a woman in her sixties or seventies with renal cell carcinoma. Here the sequenced sample was blood, taken from a patient whose treatment included radiotherapy and nephrectomy. The V and J genes are TRBV9 and TRBJ1-1; a weak D match, TRBD1 (5 bases). The CDR3 is CASSPGHLNTEAFF. The CDR3, as DNA: TGTGCCAGCAGCCCCGGACATTTGAACACTGAAGCTTTCTTT.